This entry is about one T cell receptor beta chain. This specimen comes from a study of cytomegalovirus exposure and HLA in healthy donors. The data were produced by immunoSEQ multiplex PCR, yet TCRdb's version contains in-frame clones alone and is incomplete. The table lists some 320,000 clones, approximately 86% of them singletons, with roughly 1.2% in the top ten. Per germline, CDR1 SGHAT and CDR2 FQNNGV. The V and J ends lost 5 bases and 2 bases respectively, with 16 bases between them. This CDR3 comprises 15 residues. V usage is TRBV11-2 and J usage is TRBJ2-7; D tentatively fits TRBD1 or TRBD2 (6 bases each). The sequenced material came from PBMCs. The receptor was derived from a woman aged 25 to 45 in good health and CMV-seropositive. The CDR3 loop is CASSPSGAGPYEQYF. For the CDR3, the DNA is TGTGCCAGCAGCCCTTCGGGGGCCGGTCCCTACGAGCAGTACTTC.